A single sample gave rise to the 22 T cell receptor beta chains below, sequenced in a study of low-dose radiotherapy and immunotherapy resistance in tumors. TRAV and TRBV primers primed cDNA for both TCRalpha and TCRbeta. TCR amplification ran 15 to 25 PCR cycles using constant-region and V-primer adapter primers. TCRdb independently ran MiXCR on the reads; one entry per CDR3 protein. This sample yields 14,000 to 15,000 distinct CDR3 sequences, of which under 55% are seen a single time; 3.5% to 4.5% belongs to the top ten. These receptors all come from a human donor with advanced metastatic prostate, ovarian, gallbladder or colorectal cancer (not recorded which). This table probably holds off-target reads from a library built for another chain.

This clonotype was seen a handful of times. J is TRBJ2-2 and V is TRBV5-4; weak D call: TRBD1 (6 bases). V shed 4 bases and J shed 4 bases, with 11 bases lying between them. The CDR3 totals 14 residues. CDR1 SGHNT and CDR2 YYREEE come from the germline V gene (reference sequence). The CDR3 spells CASSTGLPTGELFF. In DNA, the CDR3 is TGTGCCAGCAGCACAGGGCTCCCCACCGGGGAGCTGTTTTTT.

This rearrangement joins TRBV7-2 to TRBJ1-6, with 7 bases identical to TRBD1. Germline V gives CDR1 SGHTA, CDR2 FQGNSA. The V and J ends lost 1 base and 8 bases, in that order; junction bases with no gene match: 11. The CDR3 is made up of 17 amino acids. Here the CDR3 DNA reads TGTGCCAGCAGCTTAGTGGCCTCCGGGACAGCATATTCACCCCTCCACTTT. Translated: CASSLVASGTAYSPLHF.

The V call is TRBV3-1, the J call TRBJ2-7; 9 positions agree with TRBD1. Trimming removed 1 base from V and 11 bases from J; junction bases left unmatched: 0. Per the germline V gene, CDR1 is LGHDT and CDR2 is YNNKEL (reference sequence). This CDR3 spans 11 amino acids. CDR3 in DNA: TGTGCCAGCAGCCAAGGGACAGGGGAGTACTTC. Its translation is CASSQGTGEYF.

This chain uses TRBV2 with TRBJ2-2; unclear D gene. V was shortened by 6 bases and J by 3 bases, with 11 bases between the two germline ends. Germline CDR1 is SNHLY and CDR2 is FYNNEI. This CDR3 comprises 14 residues. The CDR3 here is CASSQDHYTGELFF. In nucleotides, the CDR3 is TGTGCCAGCAGCCAGGACCACTACACCGGGGAGCTGTTTTTT. The entire variable domain, with the rest obtained from reference TRBV2 and TRBJ2-2, is as follows: EPEVTQTPSHQVTQMGQEVILRCVPISNHLYFYWYRQILGQKVEFLVSFYNNEISEKSEIFDDQFSVERPDGSNFTLKIRSTKLEDSAMYFCASSQDHYTGELFFGEGSRLTVL.

This chain connects TRBV24-1 to TRBJ1-1, with 7 positions matching TRBD1. Germline CDR1 is KGHDR and CDR2 is SFDVKD. With V trimmed by 4 bases and J by 3 bases, 7 bases remained unmatched. The CDR3 length is 15 residues. CDR3 protein: CATSDTTGAYTEAFF. The CDR3 DNA reads as TGTGCCACCAGTGACACTACAGGGGCCTACACTGAAGCTTTCTTT.

This clonotype was found once. V is TRBV10-3 and J is TRBJ2-7; D gene unclear. The V end was cut by 6 bases, the J end by 5 bases, with 14 bases between. This CDR3 spans 13 amino acids. Germline loops: CDR1 ENHRY, CDR2 SYGVKD. The CDR3 coding sequence is TGTGCCATCAGGCAGTCCCTTCGGGACGAGCAGTACTTC. Translation gives CAIRQSLRDEQYF.

The genes are TRBV6-8 and TRBJ1-5; 9 bases agree with TRBD1. J lost 5 bases, V lost 5 bases, and 7 bases had no gene match. There are 15 residues in the CDR3. In germline, CDR1 is MNHGY, CDR2 SAAAGT. Here the CDR3 DNA reads TGTGCCAGCAGTGAAGCGGGGACAGGGTATCAGCCCCAGCATTTT. The encoded protein is CASSEAGTGYQPQHF.

This clonotype was detected a few times. This chain uses TRBV3-1 with TRBJ2-1, with D perhaps matching TRBD2 (5 bases). The ends were cut back, 1 base at V and 5 bases at J, with 15 bases in the middle. The CDR3 is 16 residues long. Germline-derived CDR1 and CDR2 are LGHDT and YNNKEL (reference sequence). CDR3 nucleotides: TGTGCCAGCAGCCAAGGGTGGAGCGGTCGAAACAATGAGCAGTTCTTC. The encoded protein is CASSQGWSGRNNEQFF.

This chain joins TRBV7-4 and TRBJ1-5; D is unresolved. The germline V gene has CDR1 SGHVT and CDR2 SQSDAQ. The V and J ends lost 4 bases and 7 bases respectively, with 14 bases between them. The CDR3 contains 14 residues. The DNA for the CDR3 is TGTGCCAGCAGCTCCGATACCTTCGGGCAGCCCCAGCATTTT. This translates into CASSSDTFGQPQHF.

The chain carries TRBV12-3 or TRBV12-4 and TRBJ2-3; 12 bases match TRBD2. V lost 2 bases and J lost 6; bases outside the gene matches: 9. The CDR3 has 17 residues. CDR3 sequence (DNA): TGTGCCAGCAGTTTAATGGGACTAGCGGGCTTTCTGGATACGCAGTATTTT. It translates to CASSLMGLAGFLDTQYF.

V is TRBV11-2 and J is TRBJ1-1; perhaps TRBD1 as D (5 bases). V was trimmed by 3 bases and J by 3 bases, leaving 11 bases between them. The CDR3 has 14 amino acids. In germline, CDR1 is SGHAT, CDR2 FQNNGV. CDR3 amino acids: CASSLAGGDTEAFF. CDR3 coding DNA: TGTGCCAGCAGCTTGGCGGGGGGAGACACTGAAGCTTTCTTT.

The chain employs TRBV20-1 and TRBJ2-4; either TRBD1 or TRBD2 may supply D (6 bases each). Trimming took 2 bases from V and 1 from J, leaving 12 bases between them. The CDR3 loop spans 15 amino acids. Looked up from germline, CDR1 is DFQATT and CDR2 is SNEGSKA (reference sequence). CDR3 DNA: TGCAGTGCTAGACGGCAGGGGAGGGCCAAAAACATTCAGTACTTC. Translated, it gives CSARRQGRAKNIQYF.

The chain is built from TRBV28 and TRBJ1-4; D is uncertain. Germline values: CDR1 MDHEN, CDR2 SYDVKM. The CDR3 covers 15 residues. Trimming removed 5 bases at V and 2 bases at J, with 12 bases between. As DNA, the CDR3 is TGTGCCAGCAGTCCGATTGGACTTACTAATGAAAAACTGTTTTTT. Protein sequence: CASSPIGLTNEKLFF.

The chain combines TRBV12-3 or TRBV12-4 with TRBJ2-1; 8 bases agree with TRBD1. After removal of 2 bases from V and 10 bases from J, the junction contained 13 bases not matched to a gene. The CDR3 runs 16 residues. CDR3 coding DNA: TGTGCCAGCAGTTTATACGCCTCCAGGGGGCAAGGAGAGCAGTTCTTC. Translated: CASSLYASRGQGEQFF.

The CDR3 is CAWSQETQYF. In nucleotides, the CDR3 is TGTGCCTGGAGTCAAGAGACCCAGTACTTC. This chain connects TRBV30 to TRBJ2-5; D gene ambiguous. The CDR3 spans 10 residues. Germline V gene data show CDR1 as GTSNPN and CDR2 as SVGIG (reference sequence). Deletions cut 2 bases from V and 2 bases from J, with 0 bases between.

This clonotype was counted between two and nine times. This chain connects TRBV4-1 to TRBJ1-3; D gene uncertain. V was trimmed by 1 base and J by 0 bases, leaving 19 bases between them. This CDR3 is built from 19 residues. From germline, CDR1 is MGHRA and CDR2 YSYEKL. The CDR3, as DNA: TGCGCCAGCAGCCAAGGCCGGGTAGGCGTTACGAGCTCTGGAAACACCATATATTTT. Protein product: CASSQGRVGVTSSGNTIYF.

V is TRBV6-1 and J is TRBJ1-5, with D unclear. This CDR3 region has 12 residues. V lost 10 bases, J lost 0 bases, and 7 bases lay in between. Germline V gene sequence: CDR1 MNHNS, CDR2 SASEGT. The CDR3 DNA reads TGTGCCACCGGTTATAGCAATCAGCCCCAGCATTTT. Its protein is CATGYSNQPQHF.

J is TRBJ2-5 and V is TRBV7-2; the match to TRBD1 covers 9 bases. The V segment lost 4 bases and the J segment 5 bases; nucleotides outside the gene matches: 8. CDR3 length equals 15 residues. Germline V gives CDR1 SGHTA, CDR2 FQGNSA. The CDR3 sequence: CASSYGTGSMETQYF. CDR3 sequence (DNA): TGTGCCAGCAGCTACGGGACAGGGAGTATGGAGACCCAGTACTTC. Combining the CDR3 with reference TRBV7-2 and TRBJ2-5 gives the whole variable domain GAGVSQSPSNKVTEKGKDVELRCDPISGHTALYWYRQSLGQGLEFLIYFQGNSAPDKSGLPSDRFSAERTGGSVSTLTIQRTQQEDSAVYLCASSYGTGSMETQYFGPGTRLLVL.

The rearrangement links TRBV6-1 to TRBJ2-1; 14 bases map to TRBD2. CDR1 MNHNS and CDR2 SASEGT come from the germline V gene. The ends lost 8 bases at V and 8 bases at J; junction bases unmatched: 8. This CDR3 has 15 amino acids. CDR3 DNA sequence: TGTGCCAGCTTAGGACTAGCGGGGGGTGTTGATGAGCAGTTCTTC. Amino acids: CASLGLAGGVDEQFF.

This clonotype was counted between two and nine times. The genes are TRBV20-1 and TRBJ1-5; possibly TRBD1 for D (6 bases). The ends were cut back, 1 base at V and 2 bases at J, with 6 bases in the middle. Germline lookup yields CDR1 DFQATT and CDR2 SNEGSKA (reference sequence). CDR3 length: 13 residues. The CDR3 DNA reads as TGCAGTGCTAGAGCAGGGGGCAATCAGCCCCAGCATTTT. Residues: CSARAGGNQPQHF.

This clonotype was detected a few times. This rearrangement joins TRBV20-1 to TRBJ1-5; D gene ambiguous. The ends were cut back, 0 bases at V and 4 bases at J, with 13 bases in the middle. Germline V gene data show CDR1 as DFQATT and CDR2 as SNEGSKA (reference sequence). This CDR3 contains 15 residues. This chain's CDR3 is CSARDALGVNQPQHF. CDR3 coding DNA: TGCAGTGCTAGAGATGCGCTGGGAGTGAATCAGCCCCAGCATTTT.

The chain carries TRBV19 and TRBJ2-3; D unresolved. The CDR3 is 12 residues long. Germline V CDR1 and CDR2: LNHDA, SQIVND (reference sequence). Trimming removed 6 bases at V and 5 bases at J, with 9 bases between. CDR3 residues: CASRLSGDTQYF. The CDR3 DNA follows: TGTGCCAGTAGGCTTAGTGGAGATACGCAGTATTTT. Together with reference TRBV19 and TRBJ2-3, the CDR3 gives the full variable domain: DGGITQSPKYLFRKEGQNVTLSCEQNLNHDAMYWYRQDPGQGLRLIYYSQIVNDFQKGDIAEGYSVSREKKESFPLTVTSAQKNPTAFYLCASRLSGDTQYFGPGTRLTVL.